The clone carrying this TCR beta chain was seen repeatedly, ten times or more. What it binds is not known. The sample originates from a study of T cells in Graves' hyperthyroidism and ophthalmopathy. Overall study findings and caveats: Among thyroid clonotypes expanded above 0.001, most also appeared in blood.

RNA transcripts gave rise to amplified TCR beta CDR3 regions. Initially, a first-round RT-PCR of the TCR CDR3 employed the HTBI primer set. MiXCR, applied by TCRdb to the multiplex PCR reads, yields one record per CDR3 protein. This sample has a few hundred thousand distinct CDR3 sequences, with around a sixth found just once. PBMCs were derived from about 9.1 ml fresh peripheral blood. This clonotype originated in a woman in her 30s with Graves' hyperthyroidism. Sample: blood.

Here the CDR3 reads CASSLGGRAQETQYF. CDR3 nucleotides: TGTGCCAGCAGTTTAGGGGGGAGGGCCCAAGAGACCCAGTACTTC. The gene calls are TRBV28 and TRBJ2-5, with 7 positions matching TRBD2. Germline CDR1 and CDR2: MDHEN and SYDVKM. The CDR3 has 15 residues. V shed 2 bases and J 1 base; nucleotides not matched to a gene: 4.